This T cell receptor (beta chain) comes out of a study of CD8+CD57+ T cells in acquired aplastic anemia. In this sample, this clonotype turned up a few times. TCR beta VDJ and CDR3 were profiled, and genomic DNA was the template. TCRdb re-analysed the reads in MiXCR, keeping a single row per CDR3 protein. This sample carries under 200,000 distinct CDR3 sequences, under 70% of them seen once, and the ten largest clones take 40% to 55%. The length of the CDR3 is 14 residues. Germline CDR1 is MNHNS and CDR2 is SASEGT. J lost 5 bases, V lost 11 bases, and 13 bases had no gene match. The sequencing input was sorted CD4+, CD8+, or CD8+CD57+ T cells (not recorded which) from PBMCs. V and J are TRBV6-1 and TRBJ2-5; TRBD2 matches at 8 bases. The TCR originated in a human donor with severe aplastic anemia or a healthy control (not recorded which). For the CDR3, the DNA is TGTGCCGGCAAGACGGGGGGGCCTTCGGAGACCCAGTACTTC. It is translated as CAGKTGGPSETQYF.